Below, one T cell receptor (beta chain) is given with its context. The sample belongs to a study of shared clonotypes between healthy human individuals. Germline V gene data show CDR1 as SEHNR and CDR2 as FQNEAQ (reference sequence). Trimming cost V 6 bases and J 4 bases, with 11 bases left between them. The CDR3 consists of 13 residues. Sequenced by immunoSEQ multiplex PCR; TCRdb stores in-frame clones only, minus some. The sample yields about 380,000 clones, roughly 96% seen once. Sample: memory CD8+ T cells sorted from blood. Described subset: CD45RO+ cells pooled with CCR7-negative TemRA cells. The TCR sequence derives from a young man in good health. The chain carries TRBV7-9 and TRBJ2-3, with D perhaps TRBD1 or TRBD2 (5 bases each). The DNA of the CDR3 is TGTGCCAGCAGACCGGGACCTGCAGATACGCAGTATTTT. Its protein is CASRPGPADTQYF. The full variable domain, with the rest looked up from reference TRBV7-9 and TRBJ2-3, is DTGVSQNPRHKITKRGQNVTFRCDPISEHNRLYWYRQTLGQGPEFLTYFQNEAQLEKSRLLSDRFSAERPKGSFSTLEIQRTEQGDSAMYLCASRPGPADTQYFGPGTRLTVL.